These 32 T cell receptor beta chains were sequenced from one sample in a study of vaccination effects on CD4 cells after COVID-19 (dated by TCRdb to 2022 to 2024). To identify antigen-specific CD4+ T cell clonotypes by their expansion, the ViraFEST assay first stimulated PBMC with viral peptide pools and then applied TCR sequencing. After less than 13 days of culture, CD4+ T cells were isolated with the EasySep CD4+ T cell isolation kit. Two doses of either the BNT162b2 or the mRNA-1273 mRNA SARS-CoV-2 vaccine were administered to participants. These TCRs are of unknown antigen specificity. The method was the immunoSEQ multiplex PCR assay. In TCRdb, the immuneACCESS table is reduced to in-frame sequences with V and J assigned. These tables do not hold every clone; where another copy was compared, an unresolved V gene accounts for under half, and the others remain unexplained. The sample table holds about 22,000 clones, of which around four fifths were seen once. The ten largest clones represent roughly a quarter of the sample.

The sequencing used CD4+ T cells from PBMCs cultured with HCoV-NL63 spike peptides, collected after COVID-19 vaccination. The sample's cell subset or site label, in plain terms: HCoV-NL63 spike overlapping peptide pool stimulation. All receptors derive from a human donor who received a COVID-19 vaccine.

With respect to this clone: Other DNA sequences in this specimen translate into the identical CDR3. The V gene is TRBV12-3 or TRBV12-4, the J gene TRBJ1-2; D remains ambiguous. This CDR3 comprises 13 residues. Trimming shortened V by 3 bases and J by 4 bases, and 9 bases separated the two germline ends. CDR3 nucleotide sequence: TGTGCCAGCAGTTTGACCGGAGGCTATGGCTACACCTTC. Its translation is CASSLTGGYGYTF.

V is TRBV4-3 and J is TRBJ2-1; either TRBD1 or TRBD2 may supply D (7 bases each). Germline CDR1 reads LGHNA; CDR2 reads YSLEER. The ends were cut back, 4 bases at V and 7 bases at J, with 20 bases in the middle. CDR3 size: 16 residues. The CDR3 bases are TGCGCCAGCAGCCTCGGGGGAGGGGGCGCGGGGAATGAGCAGTTCTTC. Protein: CASSLGGGGAGNEQFF.

This clone is a singleton in its sample. V usage is TRBV3-1 (or the pseudogene TRBV3-2) and J usage is TRBJ2-1; 9 bases are shared with TRBD2. The CDR3 sequence is 15 residues long. The V gene end was trimmed by 4 bases and the J gene end by 1 base; junction bases not matched to a gene: 2. CDR1 is LGHDT, CDR2 YNNKEL, per germline (reference sequence). The CDR3 nucleotides read TGTGCCAGCAGCCCCGGACTAGCGTCCTACAATGAGCAGTTCTTC. It is translated as CASSPGLASYNEQFF.

The chain joins TRBV18 to TRBJ1-5, with D possibly TRBD1 on 5 matching bases. Trimming removed 3 bases from V and 3 bases from J, with 12 bases in between. Germline CDR1 reads KGHSH; CDR2 reads LQKENI. The CDR3 is 15 residues long. This chain's CDR3 is CASSPAEGFNQPQHF. In nucleotides, the CDR3 is TGTGCCAGCTCACCGGCAGAGGGGTTCAATCAGCCCCAGCATTTT. Together with reference TRBV18 and TRBJ1-5, the CDR3 gives the full variable domain: NAGVMQNPRHLVRRRGQEARLRCSPMKGHSHVYWYRQLPEEGLKFMVYLQKENIIDESGMPKERFSAEFPKEGPSILRIQQVVRGDSAAYFCASSPAEGFNQPQHFGDGTRLSIL.

This clone appeared a few times. This CDR3 reads CASSSTGAASGNTIYF. For the CDR3, the DNA is TGTGCCAGCAGCAGTACAGGGGCGGCCTCTGGAAACACCATATATTTT. This chain connects TRBV7-6 to TRBJ1-3; TRBD1 aligns across 7 bases. The CDR3 loop spans 16 amino acids. V was pared by 5 bases and J by 0 bases, with 7 bases of the junction left unmatched. CDR1 and CDR2 from the germline V gene are SGHVS and FNYEAQ.

This sequence joins TRBV19 and TRBJ1-5; TRBD1 matches 8 bases. Germline V CDR1 and CDR2: LNHDA, SQIVND (reference sequence). The CDR3 covers 20 residues. Trimming removed 5 bases from V and 0 bases from J; junction bases left unmatched: 18. The chain's CDR3 is CASSPTDRADLINSNQPQHF. DNA of the CDR3: TGTGCCAGTAGTCCAACGGACAGGGCCGATTTAATTAATAGCAATCAGCCCCAGCATTTT.

The chain has TRBV11-2 and TRBJ2-5; D gene uncertain. V lost 1 base and J 3 bases, leaving 3 bases between the germline ends. Germline CDR1 is SGHAT and CDR2 is FQNNGV. This CDR3 region has 12 residues. The DNA for the CDR3 is TGTGCCAGCAGCTTAGGCGAAGAGACCCAGTACTTC. Its translation is CASSLGEETQYF.

This clone was detected a few times. The chain has TRBV11-3 and TRBJ2-5; D gene ambiguous. CDR3 size: 13 residues. V lost 0 bases and J lost 4, with 6 bases in between. The germline V gene has CDR1 SGHNT and CDR2 YENEEA. In nucleotides, the CDR3 is TGTGCCAGCAGCTTAGAGTTAGCAGAGACCCAGTACTTC. It is translated as CASSLELAETQYF.

This rearrangement joins TRBV7-2 to TRBJ1-6, with 9 bases identical to TRBD1. V shed 1 base, J shed 10 bases, and the junction held 5 bases outside the gene matches. The CDR3 is 15 residues long. The germline gives CDR1 SGHTA, CDR2 FQGNSA. The CDR3 reads CASSLGGTGRSPLHF. DNA for the CDR3: TGTGCCAGCAGCTTAGGCGGGACAGGGCGGTCACCCCTCCACTTT.

The chain carries TRBV6-5 and TRBJ2-5; D may be TRBD2 (5 bases). Germline V CDR1 and CDR2: MNHEY, SVGAGI. Deletions cut 5 bases from V and 7 bases from J, with 14 bases between. The CDR3 runs to 13 residues. CDR3 in DNA: TGTGCCAGCAGTAAACTAGAGTCCGCGACCCAGTACTTC. It yields the protein CASSKLESATQYF.

The genes are TRBV10-3 and TRBJ1-6; possible D gene TRBD1, 6 bases. V lost 7 bases to trimming and J lost 7 bases, with 11 bases between them. The CDR3 length is 13 residues. CDR1 and CDR2 (germline): ENHRY, SYGVKD. The DNA for the CDR3 is TGTGCCATCACTGGACAGTCCAATTCACCCCTCCACTTT. Translation: CAITGQSNSPLHF.

The chain couples TRBV11-2 to TRBJ2-1; D possibly corresponds to TRBD2 (5 bases). CDR1 is SGHAT and CDR2 is FQNNGV in the germline V gene. The ends were cut back, 1 base at V and 0 bases at J, with 13 bases in the middle. This CDR3 comprises 17 residues. The CDR3 DNA sequence: TGTGCCAGCAGCTTAGGGGCAGCGGTAGGCTCCTACAATGAGCAGTTCTTC. Translated: CASSLGAAVGSYNEQFF.

The chain employs TRBV5-5 and TRBJ1-2, with 7 bases fitting TRBD1. The germline gives CDR1 SGHKS, CDR2 YYEKEE (reference sequence). V was clipped by 6 bases and J by 3 bases; unmatched bases: 5. CDR3 length equals 13 residues. The CDR3, as DNA: TGTGCCAGCACCCGAGGGACAGACTATGGCTACACCTTC. The encoded protein is CASTRGTDYGYTF.

CDR3 nucleotides: TGTGCCAGCAGCCCATCAGCGGATCAGCCCCAGCATTTT. It is translated as CASSPSADQPQHF. This chain connects TRBV3-1 (or the pseudogene TRBV3-2) to TRBJ1-5; D is undetermined. Germline V gene data show CDR1 as LGHDT and CDR2 as YNNKEL (reference sequence). V lost 4 bases to trimming and J lost 5 bases, with 9 bases between them. The CDR3 runs to 13 residues.

The chain has TRBV19 and TRBJ1-1; no definite D call. The CDR3 sequence is 13 residues long. Germline loops: CDR1 LNHDA, CDR2 SQIVND (reference sequence). Trimming stripped 5 bases from V and 2 bases from J, with 9 bases between. Written as DNA, the CDR3 is TGTGCCAGTAGTCGGACGGAAAACACTGAAGCTTTCTTT. Its protein product is CASSRTENTEAFF.

This chain joins TRBV24-1 and TRBJ2-3; TRBD2 agrees at 10 bases. The germline CDR1 and CDR2 sequences are KGHDR and SFDVKD. This CDR3 comprises 16 residues. The V and J ends lost 4 bases and 6 bases, in that order; junction bases with no gene match: 9. In DNA form, the CDR3 reads TGTGCCACCAGTGACGCTAGCGGGGGCACCCCGGATACGCAGTATTTT. Protein: CATSDASGGTPDTQYF.

Only one count was recorded for this clone. The chain employs TRBV6-2 or TRBV6-3 and TRBJ1-3; 7 bases are shared with TRBD1. The CDR3 loop spans 14 amino acids. Trimming removed 5 bases from V and 4 bases from J; junction bases left unmatched: 5. Germline V CDR1 and CDR2: MNHEY, SVGEGT. This CDR3 is CASSQPGQGNTIYF. CDR3 DNA: TGTGCCAGCAGTCAACCGGGACAGGGAAACACCATATATTTT.

This clone is large within its sample. The V call is TRBV6-1, the J call TRBJ2-3; D uncertain. There are 12 residues in the CDR3. Germline V lookup: CDR1 MNHNS, CDR2 SASEGT. The V end was cut by 3 bases, the J end by 4 bases, with 5 bases between. CDR3 amino acids: CASSDGADTQYF. The DNA of the CDR3 is TGTGCCAGCAGTGATGGCGCAGATACGCAGTATTTT.

The chain combines TRBV19 with TRBJ1-3; 8 bases agree with TRBD1. J was trimmed by 4 bases and V by 7 bases; bases with no gene match: 3. The CDR3 is made up of 13 amino acids. Germline V gene lookup returns CDR1 LNHDA and CDR2 SQIVND (reference sequence). CDR3 residues: CASKDRAGNTIYF. The CDR3 DNA follows: TGTGCCAGTAAGGACAGGGCCGGAAACACCATATATTTT.

This chain links TRBV2 with TRBJ1-1; D is perhaps TRBD1 (6 bases). The CDR3 is 14 residues long. The germline V gene has CDR1 SNHLY and CDR2 FYNNEI. Trimming pared 7 bases from V and 4 bases from J, leaving 16 bases between. CDR3 sequence (DNA): TGTGCCAGCACCACGGGGGGGGCGGGCACTGAAGCTTTCTTT. Translated: CASTTGGAGTEAFF.

V is TRBV18 and J is TRBJ2-3, with unresolved D. The CDR3 is 11 residues long. The V end lost 3 bases, the J end lost 6 bases, and 4 bases lay between the germline ends. Germline V CDR1 and CDR2: KGHSH, LQKENI. CDR3 in amino acids: CASSPGDTQYF. CDR3 sequence (DNA): TGTGCCAGCTCACCGGGCGATACGCAGTATTTT.

This clone occurred once. The rearrangement uses TRBV29-1 and TRBJ2-1; D may be TRBD2 (5 bases). Trimming pared 6 bases from V and 3 bases from J, leaving 18 bases between. Germline V gives CDR1 SQVTM, CDR2 ANQGSEA. The CDR3 sequence is 15 residues long. The DNA of the CDR3 is TGCAGCGTCTCACTAGGCCGACGGGGCTACAATGAGCAGTTCTTC. It translates to CSVSLGRRGYNEQFF.

The chain carries TRBV6-5 and TRBJ2-3; D is perhaps TRBD2 (5 bases). Trimming took off 8 bases at V and 6 bases at J, with 21 bases between the two ends. There are 15 residues in the CDR3. Germline CDR1 and CDR2: MNHEY and SVGAGI. In DNA form, the CDR3 reads TGTGCCAGCCGGGAACCGGGAACCCGAACGGATACGCAGTATTTT. It specifies CASREPGTRTDTQYF.

This chain connects TRBV5-8 to TRBJ1-6; tentatively, D is TRBD1 (5 bases). There are 14 residues in the CDR3. Trimming stripped 1 base from V and 6 bases from J, with 8 bases between. Looked up from germline, CDR1 is SGHTS and CDR2 is YDEGEE. CDR3 bases: TGTGCCAGCAGCTTGTGGGGCTCTAATTCACCCCTCCACTTT. It encodes CASSLWGSNSPLHF.

The chain combines TRBV5-1 with TRBJ2-5; 9 bases line up with TRBD2. This CDR3 contains 14 residues. The V segment lost 0 bases and the J segment 4 bases; nucleotides outside the gene matches: 1. Looked up from germline, CDR1 is SGHRS and CDR2 is YFSETQ. This chain's CDR3 is CASSLAGLAETQYF. The CDR3 DNA reads TGCGCCAGCAGCTTGGCGGGACTAGCAGAGACCCAGTACTTC.

The chain combines TRBV27 with TRBJ2-5; D gene uncertain. V was clipped by 2 bases and J by 2 bases, with 6 bases between them. CDR3 size: 13 residues. Germline CDR1 reads MNHEY; CDR2 reads SMNVEV (reference sequence). CDR3 loop: CASSLAYQETQYF. The CDR3 coding sequence is TGTGCCAGCAGTTTAGCCTATCAAGAGACCCAGTACTTC.

V is TRBV21-1 and J is TRBJ2-4; the table's D call TRBD1 went unverified against the DNA. TRBV21-1 is tagged as a pseudogene. CDR3 size: 14 residues. The CDR3 DNA is TGTGCCAGCAGCAAATGGGGCAAAGAAAACATTCAGTACTTC. This encodes CASSKWGKENIQYF.

This clone was detected only a few times. The junction departs from germline at one end; a sequencing error may be responsible. The chain combines TRBV5-4 with TRBJ1-3, with 7 bases identical to TRBD1. CDR3 size: 11 residues. CDR1 and CDR2 from the germline V gene are SGHNT and YYREEE (reference sequence). The CDR3 nucleotides are TGTGCCAGCAGCGTGGCGGGACAGACTGTTTTT. This encodes CASSVAGQTVF.

The chain employs TRBV28 and TRBJ2-2; TRBD2 aligns across 8 bases. V was pared by 8 bases and J by 4 bases, with 12 bases of the junction left unmatched. Looked up from germline, CDR1 is MDHEN and CDR2 is SYDVKM. The CDR3 consists of 16 residues. CDR3 amino acids: CASQHRGREGTGELFF. DNA of the CDR3: TGTGCCAGCCAACACCGGGGACGGGAGGGCACCGGGGAGCTGTTTTTT.

V usage is TRBV5-6 and J usage is TRBJ2-1, with TRBD1 matching over 8 bases. This CDR3 contains 13 residues. Germline CDR1 reads SGHDT; CDR2 reads YYEEEE. Germline trimming cut 2 bases from V and 6 bases from J; bases unmatched to any gene: 1. CDR3 nucleotides: TGTGCCAGCAGCTTTGGACAGGGCAATGAGCAGTTCTTC. Protein product: CASSFGQGNEQFF.

The rearrangement links TRBV5-1 to TRBJ2-5, with unresolved D. The germline V gene has CDR1 SGHRS and CDR2 YFSETQ. The CDR3 sequence is 13 residues long. The V end was cut by 0 bases, the J end by 1 base, with 4 bases between. The CDR3 DNA sequence: TGCGCCAGCAGCTTGGTGGGCCAAGAGACCCAGTACTTC. Its translation: CASSLVGQETQYF.

This rearrangement joins TRBV28 to TRBJ2-7; D unclear. CDR1 is MDHEN and CDR2 is SYDVKM in the germline V gene. CDR3 length: 12 residues. Trimming took 3 bases from V and 7 from J, leaving 10 bases between them. The CDR3 bases are TGTGCCAGCAGTTTGCCTAGGTGGGAGCAGTACTTC. Residues: CASSLPRWEQYF. Using reference TRBV28 and TRBJ2-7 for the parts outside the CDR3, the full variable domain is DVKVTQSSRYLVKRTGEKVFLECVQDMDHENMFWYRQDPGLGLRLIYFSYDVKMKEKGDIPEGYSVSREKKERFSLILESASTNQTSMYLCASSLPRWEQYFGPGTRLTVT.